Presented here are 23 T cell receptor beta chains from one specimen sequenced in a study of blood T cell repertoires in COVID-19. Sequencing used immunoSEQ multiplex PCR; TCRdb keeps in-frame clones, though not all of them. This sample yields about 240,000 clones, of which about 90% are seen a single time; around 3.3% belongs to the top ten. Sequencing used PBMCs or T cells enriched from blood (not recorded which). These receptors came from a woman aged 40 to 49 with acute COVID-19.

This clone was recorded a few times. The CDR3 sequence: CASSRDRAYGYTF. Here the CDR3 DNA reads TGTGCCAGCAGCCGGGACAGGGCCTATGGCTACACCTTC. The rearrangement uses TRBV21-1 and TRBJ1-2; the table's D call, TRBD1, has no DNA check behind it. TRBV21-1 represents a pseudogene. This CDR3 spans 13 amino acids.

This clone showed up just once. This chain uses TRBV13 with TRBJ2-2, with D hard to call. V lost 3 bases, J lost 0 bases, and 8 bases lay in between. This CDR3 is built from 15 residues. The germline CDR1 and CDR2 sequences are PRHDT and FYEKMQ (reference sequence). The CDR3 sequence: CASSFVLSNTGELFF. CDR3 in DNA: TGTGCCAGCAGCTTTGTCCTTTCGAACACCGGGGAGCTGTTTTTT.

The chain is built from TRBV19 and TRBJ2-2, with D possibly matching TRBD1 (6 bases). This CDR3 spans 15 amino acids. The V and J ends lost 4 bases and 5 bases respectively, with 14 bases between them. Germline V gives CDR1 LNHDA, CDR2 SQIVND (reference sequence). In nucleotides, the CDR3 is TGTGCCAGTAGTAGGGACATCTTAAAAACCGGGGAGCTGTTTTTT. Protein sequence: CASSRDILKTGELFF.

The chain is built from TRBV7-3 and TRBJ2-6; the D gene is possibly TRBD2 (6 bases). The V gene lost 0 bases and the J gene lost 2 bases, with 11 bases spanning the gap. The CDR3 extends over 17 amino acids. The V gene's germline CDR1 is SGHTA and CDR2 FQGTGA. CDR3 sequence (DNA): TGTGCCAGCAGCTTAACAGGATCGGGGGCTGGGGCCAACGTCCTGACTTTC. Protein: CASSLTGSGAGANVLTF.

The J gene is TRBJ2-5, the V gene TRBV7-9, with 13 bases fitting TRBD2. The trim removed 6 bases at V and 3 bases at J, leaving 4 bases unmatched. Germline lookup yields CDR1 SEHNR and CDR2 FQNEAQ (reference sequence). The CDR3 runs to 15 residues. CDR3 sequence (DNA): TGTGCCAGCAGTTTCGGGACTAGCGGGAAAGAGACCCAGTACTTC. Protein sequence: CASSFGTSGKETQYF.

The J gene is TRBJ2-7, the V gene TRBV7-9; 9 positions agree with TRBD1. The CDR3 is 15 amino acids. J gave up 0 bases and V 9 bases, and 9 bases lay outside the gene matches. Germline V gene data show CDR1 as SEHNR and CDR2 as FQNEAQ (reference sequence). This chain's CDR3 is CASRPGTGLSYEQYF. CDR3 DNA sequence: TGTGCCAGTCGTCCTGGGACAGGGCTCTCCTACGAGCAGTACTTC.

The rearrangement joins TRBV9 to TRBJ1-3, with TRBD1 identical over 7 bases. Germline-derived CDR1 and CDR2 are SGDLS and YYNGEE. This CDR3 region has 16 residues. Trimming removed 0 bases from V and 2 bases from J; junction bases left unmatched: 5. CDR3 in amino acids: CASSVEGRGAGNTIYF. Here the CDR3 DNA reads TGTGCCAGCAGCGTAGAAGGCAGGGGGGCTGGAAACACCATATATTTT.

This chain joins TRBV11-2 and TRBJ1-5; perhaps TRBD1 as D (5 bases). Trimming pared 5 bases from V and 3 bases from J, leaving 8 bases between. The CDR3 covers 13 residues. In germline, CDR1 is SGHAT, CDR2 FQNNGV. CDR3 loop: CASSQTDNQPQHF. In DNA form, the CDR3 reads TGTGCCAGCAGCCAGACAGACAATCAGCCCCAGCATTTT.

The rearrangement uses TRBV4-1 and TRBJ2-5, with D uncertain. Deletions cut 0 bases from V and 3 bases from J, with 8 bases between. From germline, CDR1 is MGHRA and CDR2 YSYEKL. This CDR3 is built from 14 residues. CDR3 sequence: CASSQDEREETQYF. In nucleotides, the CDR3 is TGCGCCAGCAGCCAAGACGAACGGGAAGAGACCCAGTACTTC.

This clone turned up a few times. The chain joins TRBV5-1 to TRBJ2-1; D remains unclear. This CDR3 has 14 amino acids. CDR1 is SGHRS, CDR2 YFSETQ, per germline. V was shortened by 0 bases and J by 10 bases, with 14 bases between the two germline ends. The CDR3 protein is CASSLVSNPPEQFF. In nucleotides, the CDR3 is TGCGCCAGCAGCTTGGTTTCTAACCCTCCGGAGCAGTTCTTC.

This clone was seen a few times. The rearrangement joins TRBV6-1 to TRBJ1-2, with 7 positions matching TRBD1. The length of the CDR3 is 14 residues. Germline V CDR1 and CDR2: MNHNS, SASEGT. V lost 3 bases, J lost 2 bases, and 3 bases stayed unmatched. The CDR3 loop is CASSEEQGNYGYTF. CDR3 coding DNA: TGTGCCAGCAGTGAGGAACAGGGGAACTATGGCTACACCTTC.

This clone has only one observation. This chain connects TRBV5-4 to TRBJ1-1; D is ambiguous. Germline CDR1 and CDR2: SGHNT and YYREEE (reference sequence). This CDR3 is built from 14 residues. Trimming removed 2 bases at V and 1 base at J, with 9 bases between. The CDR3 region has the DNA TGTGCCAGCAGCTTACGCGCTGGGAACACTGAAGCTTTCTTT. Translated, it gives CASSLRAGNTEAFF.

The rearrangement uses TRBV6-2 or TRBV6-3 and TRBJ2-7; 11 nucleotides match TRBD2. With 2 bases clipped from V and 3 bases from J, the junction kept 9 bases outside the gene matches. CDR1 is MNHEY, CDR2 SVGEGT, per germline. This CDR3 has 17 residues. CDR3 loop: CASSYVKLAGDYYEQYF. Here the CDR3 DNA reads TGTGCCAGCAGTTACGTTAAACTAGCGGGAGACTACTACGAGCAGTACTTC.

V usage is TRBV3-1 (or the pseudogene TRBV3-2) and J usage is TRBJ1-1; D call uncertain. Germline assignment: CDR1 LGHDT and CDR2 YNNKEL (reference sequence). The V end was cut by 0 bases, the J end by 2 bases, with 10 bases between. The CDR3 is 15 residues long. CDR3: CASSQEEPKNTEAFF. CDR3 coding DNA: TGTGCCAGCAGCCAAGAAGAGCCAAAAAACACTGAAGCTTTCTTT.

This sequence joins TRBV5-6 and TRBJ2-7; the match to TRBD2 covers 7 bases. The CDR3 runs to 15 residues. Germline trimming cut 3 bases from V and 6 bases from J; bases unmatched to any gene: 12. CDR1 and CDR2 from the germline V gene are SGHDT and YYEEEE. This CDR3 is CASSSWTRVFSEQYF. The CDR3 DNA reads as TGTGCCAGCAGCTCATGGACTAGGGTTTTTTCCGAGCAGTACTTC.

The chain carries TRBV7-9 and TRBJ1-3; D remains ambiguous. CDR1 and CDR2 from the germline V gene are SEHNR and FQNEAQ (reference sequence). V lost 4 bases, J lost 4 bases, and 17 bases lay in between. The CDR3 is 16 residues long. CDR3 in DNA: TGTGCCAGCAGCTCTTATAACCAGGCATACGGAAACACCATATATTTT. It yields the protein CASSSYNQAYGNTIYF.

This chain uses TRBV21-1 with TRBJ2-3; TRBD2, the D gene given by the table, was not confirmed from the DNA. TRBV21-1 is an annotated pseudogene. CDR3 length equals 15 residues. The CDR3 coding sequence is TGTGCCAGCAGCTTCCCTCAGCGGGGGAGGGATACGCAGTATTTT. Amino acids: CASSFPQRGRDTQYF.

J is TRBJ2-6 and V is TRBV29-1; 11 bases line up with TRBD2. The trim removed 7 bases at V and 0 bases at J, leaving 8 bases unmatched. The germline CDR1 and CDR2 sequences are SQVTM and ANQGSEA. The CDR3 loop spans 17 amino acids. CDR3 sequence reads: CSAGGLADPSGANVLTF. The CDR3 nucleotides read TGCAGCGCCGGGGGACTAGCGGACCCCTCTGGGGCCAACGTCCTGACTTTC.

The CDR3 here is CASSPGQGGEQYF. The CDR3 bases are TGTGCCAGCAGCCCGGGACAGGGGGGAGAGCAGTACTTC. This chain uses TRBV11-2 with TRBJ2-7; TRBD1 matches at 11 bases. CDR1 and CDR2 from the germline V gene are SGHAT and FQNNGV. The CDR3 runs 13 residues. The V segment lost 5 bases and the J segment 7 bases; nucleotides outside the gene matches: 4.

This clone has a handful of counts. The V and J genes are TRBV5-1 and TRBJ2-3; maybe TRBD1 (6 bases). CDR3 length: 16 residues. Trimming pared 4 bases from V and 2 bases from J, leaving 17 bases between. Looked up from germline, CDR1 is SGHRS and CDR2 is YFSETQ. The CDR3: CASSATGPGATDTQYF. CDR3 DNA sequence: TGCGCCAGCAGCGCAACAGGCCCAGGGGCCACAGATACGCAGTATTTT.

The rearrangement links TRBV10-3 to TRBJ1-5, with 10 bases aligning to TRBD1. The CDR3 has 17 amino acids. Germline V gene sequence: CDR1 ENHRY, CDR2 SYGVKD. V lost 0 bases and J lost 2; bases outside the gene matches: 4. The chain's CDR3 is CAISESIGTGGNQPQHF. In DNA, the CDR3 is TGTGCCATCAGTGAGTCGATAGGGACAGGGGGCAATCAGCCCCAGCATTTT.

V gene TRBV3-1 (or the pseudogene TRBV3-2) combines with J gene TRBJ2-5; 12 bases map to TRBD2. The CDR3 loop spans 17 amino acids. The trim removed 0 bases at V and 7 bases at J, leaving 9 bases unmatched. Germline CDR1 reads LGHDT; CDR2 reads YNNKEL (reference sequence). CDR3 DNA: TGTGCCAGCAGCCAAGATTCGGCTAGCGGGAGGGCCGGGACCCAGTACTTC. It encodes CASSQDSASGRAGTQYF.

This chain connects TRBV15 to TRBJ2-3; 7 positions agree with TRBD2. Germline-derived CDR1 and CDR2 are LNHNV and YYDKDF (reference sequence). This CDR3 has 16 amino acids. With 1 base clipped from V and 5 bases from J, the junction kept 9 bases outside the gene matches. The chain's CDR3 is CATSRVAGVRKDTQYF. CDR3 DNA sequence: TGTGCCACCAGCAGAGTTGCGGGAGTACGTAAAGATACGCAGTATTTT.